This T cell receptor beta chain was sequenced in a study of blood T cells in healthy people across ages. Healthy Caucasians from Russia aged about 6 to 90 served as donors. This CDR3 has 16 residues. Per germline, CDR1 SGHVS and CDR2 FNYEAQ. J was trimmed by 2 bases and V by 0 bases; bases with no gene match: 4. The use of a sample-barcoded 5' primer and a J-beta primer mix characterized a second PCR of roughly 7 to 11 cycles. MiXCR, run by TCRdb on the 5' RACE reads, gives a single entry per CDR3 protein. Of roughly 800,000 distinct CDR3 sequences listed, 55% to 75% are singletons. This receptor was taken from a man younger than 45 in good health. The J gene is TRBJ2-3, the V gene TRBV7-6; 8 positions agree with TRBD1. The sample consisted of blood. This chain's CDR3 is CASSLAGTGPTDTQYF. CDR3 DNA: TGTGCCAGCAGCTTAGCGGGGACAGGACCCACAGATACGCAGTATTTT.